Shown below are 29 T cell receptor beta chains from a single sample sequenced in a study of identical twins. TCRdb independently ran MiXCR on the 5' RACE reads; one entry per CDR3 protein. The sample consists of about 890,000 distinct CDR3 sequences, over 9% of them appearing once. This sample also belongs to another study, concerning yellow fever vaccine responses in identical twins.

Sample: PBMCs. The receptors here all came from a woman aged 18 to 35 in good health.

This clonotype was counted a few times. V is TRBV28 and J is TRBJ2-5; the D gene is possibly TRBD2 (7 bases). V dropped 3 bases and J dropped 7 bases, with 24 bases sitting between them. The V gene's germline CDR1 is MDHEN and CDR2 SYDVKM. The CDR3 contains 17 residues. The CDR3 is CASSFGDLAGAPGTQYF. The CDR3 bases are TGTGCCAGCAGTTTTGGCGATCTGGCGGGGGCCCCAGGGACCCAGTACTTC.

This clonotype was seen repeatedly, ten times or more. This chain uses TRBV12-3 or TRBV12-4 with TRBJ2-1; TRBD2 aligns across 7 bases. The length of the CDR3 is 12 residues. V lost 10 bases and J lost 10; bases outside the gene matches: 10. This CDR3 reads CAINRGVGEQFF. The CDR3 coding sequence is TGTGCCATCAACCGGGGGGTTGGGGAGCAGTTCTTC.

The V call is TRBV19, the J call TRBJ2-7; the match to TRBD2 covers 7 bases. CDR1 and CDR2 (germline): LNHDA, SQIVND (reference sequence). The CDR3 runs 13 residues. The V segment lost 8 bases and the J segment 2 bases; nucleotides outside the gene matches: 6. CDR3 sequence reads: CASGASGPYEQYF. The CDR3 DNA reads TGTGCCAGTGGGGCTAGCGGACCCTACGAGCAGTACTTC.

The chain carries TRBV10-3 and TRBJ2-2; D is possibly TRBD1 or TRBD2 (5 bases each). The CDR3 runs 14 residues. Trimming pared 7 bases from V and 4 bases from J, leaving 13 bases between. Germline V lookup: CDR1 ENHRY, CDR2 SYGVKD. CDR3 DNA: TGTGCCATCAAAGAACTAGGGGCCACCGGGGAGCTGTTTTTT. Translation: CAIKELGATGELFF.

This clonotype showed up just a few times. The genes are TRBV6-5 and TRBJ2-7; 10 bases are a match to TRBD2. The V segment lost 2 bases and the J segment 5 bases; nucleotides outside the gene matches: 9. In germline, CDR1 is MNHEY, CDR2 SVGAGI. CDR3 length: 16 residues. CDR3 sequence reads: CASSYQTAGGPNEQYF. CDR3 coding DNA: TGTGCCAGCAGTTACCAAACAGCGGGAGGGCCAAACGAGCAGTACTTC.

V usage is TRBV7-8 and J usage is TRBJ2-2, with 7 bases matching TRBD1. Germline assignment: CDR1 SGHVS and CDR2 FQNEAQ. This CDR3 region has 14 residues. V dropped 7 bases and J dropped 7; count of bases not matched to a gene: 9. In DNA form, the CDR3 reads TGTGCCAGCAAAATCGAGGGGGCGATCGGGGAGCTGTTTTTT. This codes for CASKIEGAIGELFF.

This chain joins TRBV11-3 and TRBJ2-1; a possible D gene is TRBD2 (6 bases). The CDR3 spans 16 residues. Trimming removed 5 bases at V and 7 bases at J, with 21 bases between. Germline V gene sequence: CDR1 SGHNT, CDR2 YENEEA. CDR3 nucleotides: TGTGCCAGCAGCCCTAGGGTATCGGGAGCAGAGAATGAGCAGTTCTTC. Amino acid sequence: CASSPRVSGAENEQFF.

This clonotype was observed a handful of times. This sequence joins TRBV12-3 or TRBV12-4 and TRBJ2-1; 8 bases agree with TRBD1. This CDR3 spans 19 amino acids. V gave up 4 bases and J gave up 0 bases; unmatched junction bases: 14. This CDR3 is CASSSGGGKFLSSYNEQFF. The CDR3 region has the DNA TGTGCCAGCAGTTCAGGGGGCGGAAAATTCTTGAGCTCCTACAATGAGCAGTTCTTC.

V gene TRBV14 combines with J gene TRBJ2-7; 7 positions agree with TRBD2. The CDR3 totals 17 residues. V lost 1 base and J lost 0; bases outside the gene matches: 9. Germline V CDR1 and CDR2: SGHDN, FVKESK. Here the CDR3 reads CASSQVVSSGSSYEQYF. The CDR3 DNA reads as TGTGCCAGCAGCCAAGTGGTCTCTAGCGGATCCTCCTACGAGCAGTACTTC.

This clonotype was detected a few times. The chain combines TRBV3-1 with TRBJ2-2; no clear D. The V end was cut by 3 bases, the J end by 0 bases, with 14 bases between. Germline V CDR1 and CDR2: LGHDT, YNNKEL (reference sequence). The CDR3 covers 17 residues. The CDR3 DNA sequence: TGTGCCAGCAGCCAGGTCCCAGCGTGGTCGAACACCGGGGAGCTGTTTTTT. Translating it yields CASSQVPAWSNTGELFF.

This clonotype occurred many times. This sequence joins TRBV10-3 and TRBJ2-3, with TRBD2 matching 12 bases. The CDR3 spans 21 residues. Trimming at V came to 2 bases and at J to 2 bases, leaving 17 bases not matched to a gene. CDR1 is ENHRY, CDR2 SYGVKD, per germline. DNA of the CDR3: TGTGCCATCAGTGAGCCCCAAGGGCCCGCGACTAGCGGGGGTTACACAGATACGCAGTATTTT. This sequence encodes CAISEPQGPATSGGYTDTQYF.

A few counts support this clonotype. The rearrangement joins TRBV11-2 to TRBJ2-7; a possible D gene is TRBD2 (7 bases). V lost 7 bases to trimming and J lost 3 bases, with 28 bases between them. Germline-derived CDR1 and CDR2 are SGHAT and FQNNGV. The CDR3 runs to 18 residues. The chain's CDR3 is CASTIPRGGPEGDYEQYF. The DNA for the CDR3 is TGTGCCAGCACAATCCCCCGGGGAGGGCCCGAGGGGGACTACGAGCAGTACTTC.

The V and J genes are TRBV24-1 and TRBJ2-3; unclear D gene. This CDR3 is built from 12 residues. V was shortened by 5 bases and J by 2 bases, with 4 bases between the two germline ends. Germline values: CDR1 KGHDR, CDR2 SFDVKD. The CDR3: CATSVNTDTQYF. The CDR3, as DNA: TGTGCCACCAGTGTCAACACAGATACGCAGTATTTT.

The rearrangement links TRBV2 to TRBJ1-1, with 9 bases aligning to TRBD1. V shed 5 bases and J 4 bases; nucleotides not matched to a gene: 8. The CDR3 totals 15 residues. Germline CDR1 reads SNHLY; CDR2 reads FYNNEI. The CDR3 region has the DNA TGTGCCAGCAGTAGACTCGGGACAGGGTTCACTGAAGCTTTCTTT. Translating it yields CASSRLGTGFTEAFF.

There are many counts of this clonotype. The genes are TRBV12-3 or TRBV12-4 and TRBJ2-2, with D perhaps assigned TRBD1 or TRBD2 (5 bases each). CDR3 size: 15 residues. Deletions cut 3 bases from V and 2 bases from J, with 10 bases between. The CDR3 DNA reads as TGTGCCAGCAGTTTGTGGGGGAGTAACACCGGGGAGCTGTTTTTT. It yields the protein CASSLWGSNTGELFF.

This clonotype was detected many times. This chain uses TRBV10-3 with TRBJ2-7; TRBD2 might be the D (5 bases). Germline loops: CDR1 ENHRY, CDR2 SYGVKD. V dropped 3 bases and J dropped 0 bases, with 12 bases sitting between them. This CDR3 spans 15 amino acids. The CDR3 loop is CAISESSGLSYEQYF. The DNA for the CDR3 is TGTGCCATCAGTGAATCGAGCGGCCTCTCCTACGAGCAGTACTTC.

The CDR3 loop reads CASSQVSAGNYGYTF. The DNA of the CDR3 is TGCGCCAGCAGCCAAGTGTCAGCTGGAAACTATGGCTACACCTTC. This sequence joins TRBV4-1 and TRBJ1-2; D not certain. This CDR3 spans 15 amino acids. CDR1 and CDR2 (germline): MGHRA, YSYEKL. Trimming removed 1 base from V and 2 bases from J, with 11 bases in between.

The chain has TRBV6-1 and TRBJ2-1, with D hard to call. The germline V gene encodes CDR1 MNHNS and CDR2 SASEGT. The CDR3 contains 15 residues. Trimming took off 0 bases at V and 4 bases at J, with 10 bases between the two ends. As DNA, the CDR3 is TGTGCCAGCAGTGAAGCGTTCGGGCTTTACAATGAGCAGTTCTTC. Its translation: CASSEAFGLYNEQFF.

The chain uses TRBV11-2 and TRBJ2-5; no reliable D call. Germline CDR1 is SGHAT and CDR2 is FQNNGV. Trimming left V 0 bases short and J 5 bases short, with 4 bases between. This CDR3 region has 12 residues. The CDR3: CASSLEYETQYF. The CDR3 DNA sequence: TGTGCCAGCAGCTTAGAGTATGAGACCCAGTACTTC.

This clonotype has only a few counts. The chain joins TRBV7-9 to TRBJ2-5, with D maybe TRBD1 (5 bases). The V end lost 5 bases, the J end lost 1 base, and 8 bases lay between the germline ends. The CDR3 spans 13 residues. Looked up from germline, CDR1 is SEHNR and CDR2 is FQNEAQ (reference sequence). The CDR3 DNA reads as TGTGCCAGCAGCCAGGACACCCAAGAGACCCAGTACTTC. Protein sequence: CASSQDTQETQYF.

The chain recombines TRBV9 with TRBJ2-1; TRBD1 or TRBD2 may be the D gene (6 bases each). The CDR3 covers 13 residues. V gave up 0 bases and J gave up 10 bases, with 11 bases separating them. Per germline, CDR1 SGDLS and CDR2 YYNGEE. The CDR3 region has the DNA TGTGCCAGCAGCGTAGGGGGGGCAGTCGAGCAGTTCTTC. Amino acids: CASSVGGAVEQFF.

The chain joins TRBV10-3 to TRBJ1-1, with a possible D match to TRBD1 (6 bases). CDR1 is ENHRY and CDR2 is SYGVKD in the germline V gene. CDR3 size: 17 residues. V lost 0 bases, J lost 6 bases, and 20 bases lay in between. The DNA for the CDR3 is TGTGCCATCAGTGAGTCCCGGACAGTGACCGTCGGCGCTGAAGCTTTCTTT. It codes for CAISESRTVTVGAEAFF.

This clonotype was counted a few times. V and J are TRBV6-5 and TRBJ2-1; D tentatively fits TRBD1 or TRBD2 (5 bases each). From germline, CDR1 is MNHEY and CDR2 SVGAGI. The CDR3 length is 15 residues. V shed 2 bases and J shed 3 bases, with 11 bases lying between them. CDR3 sequence reads: CASSYEGTDYNEQFF. The CDR3 DNA reads as TGTGCCAGCAGTTACGAGGGGACGGACTACAATGAGCAGTTCTTC.

This clonotype showed up just a few times. This rearrangement joins TRBV5-1 to TRBJ2-2; D might be TRBD1 or TRBD2, each matching 6 bases. The V and J ends lost 3 bases and 5 bases respectively, with 23 bases between them. The CDR3 sequence is 18 residues long. CDR1 and CDR2 (germline): SGHRS, YFSETQ. The CDR3 DNA follows: TGCGCCAGCAGCTCGGCCGGGGGCGCGGGGTCCCTAACCGGGGAGCTGTTTTTT. As protein: CASSSAGGAGSLTGELFF. The entire variable domain, with the rest obtained from reference TRBV5-1 and TRBJ2-2, is as follows: KAGVTQTPRYLIKTRGQQVTLSCSPISGHRSVSWYQQTPGQGLQFLFEYFSETQRNKGNFPGRFSGRQFSNSRSEMNVSTLELGDSALYLCASSSAGGAGSLTGELFFGEGSRLTVL.

The genes are TRBV28 and TRBJ1-1, with D possibly TRBD1 on 6 matching bases. V lost 3 bases and J lost 0, with 17 bases in between. Per germline, CDR1 MDHEN and CDR2 SYDVKM. CDR3 length: 17 amino acids. CDR3 in amino acids: CASSFITHHRVNTEAFF. CDR3 in DNA: TGTGCCAGCAGTTTCATAACTCATCACAGGGTGAACACTGAAGCTTTCTTT.

The rearrangement joins TRBV18 to TRBJ2-6; no clear D gene. Germline V gene sequence: CDR1 KGHSH, CDR2 LQKENI. Trimming cost V 5 bases and J 0 bases, with 14 bases left between them. The CDR3 is 17 residues long. The CDR3 spells CASSRVSYSSGANVLTF. CDR3 bases: TGTGCCAGCTCAAGGGTTAGTTACAGCTCTGGGGCCAACGTCCTGACTTTC.

This clonotype was observed at least ten times. The rearrangement links TRBV3-1 to TRBJ1-1, with D perhaps matching TRBD1 (6 bases). The CDR3 extends over 13 amino acids. Trimming stripped 7 bases from V and 1 base from J, with 10 bases between. Germline V gene sequence: CDR1 LGHDT, CDR2 YNNKEL (reference sequence). The CDR3 reads CASNKGGNTEAFF. The CDR3 DNA sequence: TGTGCCAGCAATAAGGGGGGGAACACTGAAGCTTTCTTT.

V and J are TRBV6-1 and TRBJ2-3; possibly TRBD2 for D (6 bases). Germline V CDR1 and CDR2: MNHNS, SASEGT. This CDR3 comprises 16 residues. With 2 bases removed from V and 3 bases from J, the gap between germline ends came to 15 bases. The CDR3 protein is CASSEFGGEGTDTQYF. In DNA, the CDR3 is TGTGCCAGCAGTGAATTCGGCGGGGAAGGGACAGATACGCAGTATTTT.

This clonotype has a count of ten or more. The V call is TRBV4-1, the J call TRBJ2-1, with 10 bases identical to TRBD1. The CDR3 length is 18 residues. V was clipped by 4 bases and J by 4 bases; unmatched bases: 13. Per the germline V gene, CDR1 is MGHRA and CDR2 is YSYEKL. CDR3 loop: CASSPASLTGGFYNEQFF. The DNA for the CDR3 is TGCGCCAGCAGCCCGGCAAGCTTGACAGGGGGCTTTTACAATGAGCAGTTCTTC.